This TCR beta chain was observed in a study of post-analysis software for immune sequencing data. Points from the study as a whole: Batch-mates among the samples co-clustered strongly by F measure. With TRBV5-6, TRBV5-1 and TRBV20-1 included, about five TRBV segments were more frequent in patients than in controls. Patients with multiple sclerosis recorded significantly lower normalized Chao1 diversity than controls, the study found.

Unique molecular identifiers were carried by the TCR beta cDNA libraries. Each CDR3 protein gets one entry after TCRdb re-called the PCR reads with MiXCR. The repertoire has about 200,000 distinct CDR3 sequences, 25% to 30% of them found once; the top ten carry around 3.2%. About this clonotype: Its antigen is not known. A much larger clone differs from this one at a single base, so this may be a read error.

CDR3 length: 14 amino acids. Germline CDR1 SGHRS, CDR2 YFSETQ. Losses at the gene ends were 7 bases for V and 4 bases for J; bases not matched to a gene: 10. The chain has TRBV5-1 and TRBJ1-2, with 7 bases fitting TRBD1. Material for sequencing was blood. The sequence was obtained from a girl under 18 with multiple sclerosis. The CDR3 DNA reads as TGCGCCAGCGGACAGGCCAGCGCGGGCTATGGCTACACCTTC. Protein sequence: CASGQASAGYGYTF.